This T cell receptor beta chain is drawn from a study of shared clonotypes between healthy human individuals. Here immunoSEQ multiplex PCR was the method, and the copy in TCRdb shows in-frame clones only, minus some. The sample carries about 2.5 million clones, under 95% recorded once. CDR1 is SNHLY, CDR2 FYNNEI, per germline. This CDR3 has 13 amino acids. The V segment lost 10 bases and the J segment 5 bases; nucleotides outside the gene matches: 4. The genes are TRBV2 and TRBJ2-1, with 11 bases matching TRBD2. This TCR came from a man in his late teens or twenties in good health. Some clones in this sample may be carry-over from other donors' samples. The sample taken for sequencing was naive CD4+ T cells from PBMCs. The subset is: CD45RA+ positively selected. The CDR3 is CANLLAGDNEQFF. Written as DNA, the CDR3 is TGTGCCAACCTACTAGCGGGAGACAATGAGCAGTTCTTC.